These 15 T cell receptor beta chains came from one sample sequenced in a study of post-analysis software for immune sequencing data. The TCR beta cDNA libraries contained unique molecular identifiers. TCRdb itself ran the PCR reads through MiXCR, one entry per CDR3 protein. This sample has hundreds of thousands of distinct CDR3 sequences; about 50% occur once, and the top ten carry under 6%. No antigen is known for these receptors. Study observations and caveats: There were about five TRBV segments more frequent in patients than controls, and TRBV5-6, TRBV5-1 and TRBV20-1 were among them.

Material: blood. The receptors here all came from a girl aged 5-17 years with multiple sclerosis.

The chain couples TRBV5-1 to TRBJ1-5; D may be TRBD1 (5 bases). The V gene's germline CDR1 is SGHRS and CDR2 YFSETQ. The ends were cut back, 0 bases at V and 7 bases at J, with 11 bases in the middle. The CDR3 has 14 amino acids. This CDR3 reads CASSLGGDGQPQHF. The CDR3 region has the DNA TGCGCCAGCAGCTTGGGAGGGGACGGGCAGCCCCAGCATTTT.

This clonotype appeared a few times. The V and J genes are TRBV12-3 or TRBV12-4 and TRBJ1-4; 8 positions agree with TRBD1. The CDR3 is 16 residues long. V gave up 4 bases and J gave up 8 bases; unmatched junction bases: 12. CDR3 DNA sequence: TGTGCCAGCAGTTCCTTAGCCCGACAGGGGAGAGAAAAACTGTTTTTT. Translated, it gives CASSSLARQGREKLFF.

In its sample, this clonotype was seen a few times. The chain combines TRBV5-1 with TRBJ2-7; 8 positions match TRBD1. The J segment lost 4 bases and the V segment lost 7 bases, leaving 7 bases of the junction unmatched. Germline CDR1 reads SGHRS; CDR2 reads YFSETQ. The CDR3 is 13 amino acids. The CDR3 bases are TGCGCCAGCCACCGAGGACAGGGTTACGAGCAGTACTTC. Translating gives CASHRGQGYEQYF.

This clonotype was observed a handful of times. This sequence joins TRBV29-1 and TRBJ2-1, with D maybe TRBD2 (6 bases). The germline V gene encodes CDR1 SQVTM and CDR2 ANQGSEA. V lost 4 bases, J lost 3 bases, and 10 bases lay in between. The CDR3 consists of 13 residues. The CDR3 DNA follows: TGCAGCGTTGGACTAGTGCTCTACAATGAGCAGTTCTTC. Its translation is CSVGLVLYNEQFF.

The chain recombines TRBV10-3 with TRBJ2-1, with 9 bases lining up with TRBD2. CDR3 length equals 14 residues. Germline assignment: CDR1 ENHRY and CDR2 SYGVKD. V lost 5 bases, J lost 7 bases, and 6 bases stayed unmatched. CDR3 residues: CAISSRLAENEQFF. As DNA, the CDR3 is TGTGCCATCAGTAGTAGACTAGCGGAGAATGAGCAGTTCTTC.

The rearrangement joins TRBV29-1 to TRBJ1-1; weak D call: TRBD1 (6 bases). CDR1 SQVTM and CDR2 ANQGSEA come from the germline V gene. V shed 7 bases and J shed 8 bases, with 17 bases lying between them. This CDR3 region has 12 residues. This CDR3 is CSAWRGNREAFF. For the CDR3, the DNA is TGCAGCGCCTGGAGGGGGAACAGGGAAGCTTTCTTT.

The J gene is TRBJ2-3, the V gene TRBV29-1; D uncertain. The CDR3 runs 14 residues. V was trimmed by 4 bases and J by 0 bases, leaving 11 bases between them. Germline values: CDR1 SQVTM, CDR2 ANQGSEA. CDR3 nucleotides: TGCAGCGTTGGCTTGGAGTCTAGCACAGATACGCAGTATTTT. This sequence encodes CSVGLESSTDTQYF.

This clonotype has a handful of counts. The chain uses TRBV5-1 and TRBJ1-2, with 10 bases aligning to TRBD1. The CDR3 is 19 amino acids. Germline loops: CDR1 SGHRS, CDR2 YFSETQ. With V trimmed by 0 bases and J by 2 bases, 13 bases remained unmatched. The CDR3 protein is CASSLVVPGQGRANYGYTF. CDR3 nucleotide sequence: TGCGCCAGCAGCTTGGTGGTGCCGGGACAGGGGAGGGCGAACTATGGCTACACCTTC.

Concerning this clonotype: One end of the junction is discordant with germline, which a read error may explain. The gene calls are TRBV30 and TRBJ1-1; TRBD1 might be the D (5 bases). This CDR3 comprises 16 residues. The germline CDR1 and CDR2 sequences are GTSNPN and SVGIG (reference sequence). CDR3 sequence reads: CAAGGSVGFRNTGAFF. The CDR3 DNA reads TGTGCCGCGGGGGGTTCAGTGGGATTCCGGAACACTGGAGCTTTCTTT.

The chain couples TRBV20-1 to TRBJ1-1; D not certain. This CDR3 contains 13 residues. The germline CDR1 and CDR2 sequences are DFQATT and SNEGSKA (reference sequence). The V end lost 7 bases, the J end lost 4 bases, and 16 bases lay between the germline ends. The CDR3 DNA sequence: TGCAGTGTTAAGTCCCCGATGGGCACTGAAGCTTTCTTT. It yields the protein CSVKSPMGTEAFF.

The J gene is TRBJ2-1, the V gene TRBV7-9; D unclear. In germline, CDR1 is SEHNR, CDR2 FQNEAQ (reference sequence). The CDR3 spans 13 residues. The germline V and J ends were trimmed by 8 bases and 6 bases, with 14 bases remaining between them. This CDR3 is CASASRLGNEQFF. The CDR3 DNA follows: TGTGCCAGCGCCTCGAGATTGGGCAATGAGCAGTTCTTC.

The chain carries TRBV7-9 and TRBJ2-5; D is unclear. V lost 1 base and J 3 bases, leaving 9 bases between the germline ends. The CDR3 has 14 amino acids. CDR1 SEHNR and CDR2 FQNEAQ come from the germline V gene (reference sequence). CDR3 bases: TGTGCCAGCAGCTTAGTTCGACTGGAAGAGACCCAGTACTTC. This encodes CASSLVRLEETQYF.

In its sample, this clonotype was seen a few times. V and J are TRBV14 and TRBJ2-7, with D unclear. V was shortened by 4 bases and J by 2 bases, with 18 bases between the two germline ends. This CDR3 contains 16 residues. Germline CDR1 is SGHDN and CDR2 is FVKESK. The CDR3 DNA is TGTGCCAGCAGCCGGTTTGGGTCCCGTCGGCCCTACGAGCAGTACTTC. Protein product: CASSRFGSRRPYEQYF.

CDR3 nucleotides: TGCGCCAGCAGCCAAGAAAGGAGCTACGAGCAGTACTTC. This gives the protein CASSQERSYEQYF. The chain is built from TRBV4-1 and TRBJ2-7; D unresolved. The CDR3 is made up of 13 amino acids. The germline V gene has CDR1 MGHRA and CDR2 YSYEKL. V lost 0 bases and J 3 bases, leaving 6 bases between the germline ends.

The chain carries TRBV5-1 and TRBJ2-4; 11 bases agree with TRBD1. The DNA matches TRBJ2-5 better at its end, which makes the J call doubtful. The V gene's germline CDR1 is SGHRS and CDR2 YFSETQ. CDR3 length equals 16 residues. CDR3 protein: CASSWEGQGAWETQYF. In DNA, the CDR3 is TGCGCCAGCAGCTGGGAAGGACAGGGGGCCTGGGAGACCCAGTACTTC.